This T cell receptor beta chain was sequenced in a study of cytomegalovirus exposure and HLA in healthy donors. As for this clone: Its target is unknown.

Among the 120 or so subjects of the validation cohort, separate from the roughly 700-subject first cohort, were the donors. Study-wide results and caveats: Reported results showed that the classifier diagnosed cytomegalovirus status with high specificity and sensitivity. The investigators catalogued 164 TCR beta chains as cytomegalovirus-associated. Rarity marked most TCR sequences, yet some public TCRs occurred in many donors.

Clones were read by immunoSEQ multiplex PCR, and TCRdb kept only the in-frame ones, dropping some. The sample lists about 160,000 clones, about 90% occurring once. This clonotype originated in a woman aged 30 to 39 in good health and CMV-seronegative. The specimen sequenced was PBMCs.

Here the CDR3 reads CASSLTSGGYEQYF. CDR3 nucleotide sequence: TGTGCCAGCAGCTTGACTAGCGGGGGGTACGAGCAGTACTTC. J is TRBJ2-7 and V is TRBV5-6; the match to TRBD2 covers 12 bases. The junction had 0 bases not matched to a gene; V was cut back by 1 base and J by 4 bases. Germline CDR1 reads SGHDT; CDR2 reads YYEEEE. The CDR3 contains 14 residues.